This T cell receptor (beta chain) was identified during a study of T-cell memory formation after mild COVID-19. TCRdb re-called the 5' RACE reads with MiXCR, one entry per CDR3 protein. The data show about 130,000 distinct CDR3 sequences, with roughly 6% seen just once and around 2% held by the top ten. Germline V gives CDR1 SGHAT, CDR2 FQDESV (reference sequence). CDR3 length equals 13 residues. V lost 1 base and J lost 10, with 11 bases in between. The V and J genes are TRBV11-1 and TRBJ2-1; D gene ambiguous. The source is an adult woman who had mild COVID-19 (a few samples of this study predate the infection). Cell type and time point are not known. Sequences were obtained from PBMCs or a T cell subset sorted from them (not recorded which). The CDR3: CASSLVGTHEQFF. CDR3 sequence (DNA): TGTGCCAGCAGCTTAGTGGGAACCCACGAGCAGTTCTTC.